The sequence of this T cell receptor beta chain was determined in a study of blood T cells in healthy people across ages. General study findings and limits: Roughly linearly, TCR beta diversity per million T cells fell as age increased. Strongly correlated with naive T cell percentage was TCR beta diversity.

About this clonotype: Antigen: not known.

A second about 7 to 12 cycle PCR used barcoded and J-beta primers. Per-sample output comprised a minimum of 2.5 million paired-end reads containing CDR3. Via MiXCR, TCRdb re-called the 5' RACE reads, giving one row per CDR3 protein. The sample carries about 900,000 distinct CDR3 sequences, around 49% recorded once. The V end was cut by 0 bases, the J end by 0 bases, with 8 bases between. This CDR3 is 15 amino acids long. In germline, CDR1 is LNHNV, CDR2 YYDKDF (reference sequence). The chain employs TRBV15 and TRBJ1-1; no clear D. The source is a man aged 30-40 years in good health. The specimen was blood. In DNA form, the CDR3 reads TGTGCCACCAGCAGAGACACAGCACTGAACACTGAAGCTTTCTTT. This gives the protein CATSRDTALNTEAFF.